This T cell receptor (beta chain) was captured in a study of kidney transplant recipient with SARS-CoV-2 infection. CDR1 MNHEY and CDR2 SVGAGI come from the germline V gene. The CDR3 spans 17 residues. Trimming removed 5 bases at V and 6 bases at J, with 25 bases between. TCRdb analysed the reads with MiXCR anew, one entry per CDR3 protein. The sample comprises 200,000 to 300,000 distinct CDR3 sequences, less than 35% of which are singletons, and less than 8.5% rests with the top ten. As regards this clonotype: This may stem from a read error, because a much larger clone lies one nucleotide away.

The chain joins TRBV6-5 to TRBJ1-2; unclear D gene. This receptor was taken from a male patient in his 30s who had COVID-19 and was a kidney transplant recipient. The T cells may partly be graft donor cells. Sequences were derived from a blood sample, sampled at baseline and between days 110 and 120 from a kidney transplant recipient. For the CDR3, the DNA is TGTGCCAGCAGTCGCCAAATGGAATGTAGAAAGACCCATGGCTACACCTTC. This codes for CASSRQMECRKTHGYTF.